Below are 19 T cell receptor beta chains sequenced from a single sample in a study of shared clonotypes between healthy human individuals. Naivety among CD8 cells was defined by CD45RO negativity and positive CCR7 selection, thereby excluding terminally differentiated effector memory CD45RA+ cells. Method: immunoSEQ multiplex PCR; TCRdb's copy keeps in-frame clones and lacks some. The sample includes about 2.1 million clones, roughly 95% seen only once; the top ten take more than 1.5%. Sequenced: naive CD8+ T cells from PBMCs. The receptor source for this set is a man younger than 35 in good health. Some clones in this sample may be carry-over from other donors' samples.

The CDR3: CASSSPAGGDYEQYF. CDR3 sequence (DNA): TGTGCCAGCAGCTCCCCAGCGGGAGGGGACTACGAGCAGTACTTC. The chain combines TRBV5-6 with TRBJ2-7; 10 nucleotides line up with TRBD2. After removal of 3 bases from V and 3 bases from J, the junction contained 6 bases not matched to a gene. The germline V gene has CDR1 SGHDT and CDR2 YYEEEE. This CDR3 region has 15 residues.

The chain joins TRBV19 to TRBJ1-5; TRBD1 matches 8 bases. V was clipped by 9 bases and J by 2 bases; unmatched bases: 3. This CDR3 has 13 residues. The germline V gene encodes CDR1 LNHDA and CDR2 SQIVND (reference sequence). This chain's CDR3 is CASQTGGNQPQHF. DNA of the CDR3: TGTGCCAGCCAGACAGGGGGCAATCAGCCCCAGCATTTT.

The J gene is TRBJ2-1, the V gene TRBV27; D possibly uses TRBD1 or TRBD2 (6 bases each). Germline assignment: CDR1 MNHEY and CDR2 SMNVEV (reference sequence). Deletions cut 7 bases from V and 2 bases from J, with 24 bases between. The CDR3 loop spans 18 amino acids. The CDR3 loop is CASTTVGRRGPTYNEQFF. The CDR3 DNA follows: TGTGCCAGCACTACCGTCGGGCGTCGGGGGCCAACCTACAATGAGCAGTTCTTC.

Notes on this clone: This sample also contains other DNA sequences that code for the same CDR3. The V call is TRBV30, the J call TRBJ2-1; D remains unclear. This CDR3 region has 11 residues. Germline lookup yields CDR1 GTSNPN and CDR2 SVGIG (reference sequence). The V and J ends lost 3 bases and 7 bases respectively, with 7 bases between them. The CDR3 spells CAWRWGNEQFF. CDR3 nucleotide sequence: TGTGCCTGGAGATGGGGTAATGAGCAGTTCTTC.

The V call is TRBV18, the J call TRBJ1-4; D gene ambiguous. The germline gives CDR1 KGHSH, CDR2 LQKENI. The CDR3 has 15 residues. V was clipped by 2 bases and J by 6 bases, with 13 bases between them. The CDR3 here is CASSPYKGGDEKLFF. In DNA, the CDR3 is TGTGCCAGCTCACCATACAAGGGAGGCGATGAAAAACTGTTTTTT.

The CDR3 is CASSLSRDTQYF. The CDR3 region has the DNA TGTGCCAGCAGCTTAAGTAGAGATACGCAGTATTTT. V gene TRBV7-9 combines with J gene TRBJ2-3; D is unresolved. CDR1 is SEHNR and CDR2 is FQNEAQ in the germline V gene (reference sequence). CDR3 length: 12 residues. V lost 2 bases and J 5 bases, leaving 5 bases between the germline ends.

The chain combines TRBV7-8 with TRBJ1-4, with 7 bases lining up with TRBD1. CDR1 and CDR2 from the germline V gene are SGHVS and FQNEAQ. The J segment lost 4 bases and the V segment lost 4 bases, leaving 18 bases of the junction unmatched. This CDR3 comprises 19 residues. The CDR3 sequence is CASSSRDRDIGGSNEKLFF. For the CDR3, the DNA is TGTGCCAGCAGCTCCAGGGACAGAGATATTGGGGGAAGTAATGAAAAACTGTTTTTT.

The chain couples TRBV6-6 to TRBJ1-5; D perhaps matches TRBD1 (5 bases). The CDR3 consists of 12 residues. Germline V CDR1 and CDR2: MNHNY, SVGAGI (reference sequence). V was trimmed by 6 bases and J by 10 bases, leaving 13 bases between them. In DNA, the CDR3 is TGTGCCAGCAGCCCCGACAGCTATCCCCAGCATTTT. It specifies CASSPDSYPQHF.

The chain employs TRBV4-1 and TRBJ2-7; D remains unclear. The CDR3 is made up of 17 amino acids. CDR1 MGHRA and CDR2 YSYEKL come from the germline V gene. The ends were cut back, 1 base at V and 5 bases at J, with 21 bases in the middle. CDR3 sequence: CASSQGVTGFSIHEQYF. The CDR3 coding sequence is TGCGCCAGCAGCCAAGGCGTAACCGGGTTCAGCATCCACGAGCAGTACTTC.

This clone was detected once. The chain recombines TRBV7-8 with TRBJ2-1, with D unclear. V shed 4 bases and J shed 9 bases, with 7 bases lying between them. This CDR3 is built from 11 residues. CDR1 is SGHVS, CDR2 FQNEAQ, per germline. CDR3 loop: CASSYLSEQFF. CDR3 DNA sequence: TGTGCCAGCAGCTATCTTAGTGAGCAGTTCTTC.

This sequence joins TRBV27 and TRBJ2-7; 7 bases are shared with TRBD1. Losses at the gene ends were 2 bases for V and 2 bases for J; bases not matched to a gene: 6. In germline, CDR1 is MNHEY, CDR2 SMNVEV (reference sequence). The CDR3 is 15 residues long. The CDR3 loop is CASSLTWTGAYEQYF. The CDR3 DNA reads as TGTGCCAGCAGTTTAACCTGGACAGGCGCCTACGAGCAGTACTTC.

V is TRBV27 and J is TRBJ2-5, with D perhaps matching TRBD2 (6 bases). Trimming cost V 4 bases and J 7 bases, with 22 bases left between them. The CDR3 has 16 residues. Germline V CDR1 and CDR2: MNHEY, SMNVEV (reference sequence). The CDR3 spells CASSSYSGTPWGTQYF. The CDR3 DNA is TGTGCCAGCAGTTCATACTCCGGGACTCCGTGGGGGACCCAGTACTTC.

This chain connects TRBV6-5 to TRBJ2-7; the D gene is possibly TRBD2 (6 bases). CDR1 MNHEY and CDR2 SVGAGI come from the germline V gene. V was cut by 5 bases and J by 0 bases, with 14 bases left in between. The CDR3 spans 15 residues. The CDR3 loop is CASSPRDSNSYEQYF. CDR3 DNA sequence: TGTGCCAGCAGTCCCCGGGACTCCAACTCCTACGAGCAGTACTTC.

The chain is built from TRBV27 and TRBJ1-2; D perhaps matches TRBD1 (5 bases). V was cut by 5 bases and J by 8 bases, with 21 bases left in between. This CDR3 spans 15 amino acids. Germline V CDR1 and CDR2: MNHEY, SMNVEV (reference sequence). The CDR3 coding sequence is TGTGCCAGCAGTAACCTTCCGGGGCGCCCCAAGGGCTACACCTTC. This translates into CASSNLPGRPKGYTF.

In DNA, the CDR3 is TGTGCCAGCAGTCTCCAGGGGGCTTGGGGGAATCAGCCCCAGCATTTT. It encodes CASSLQGAWGNQPQHF. The rearrangement joins TRBV28 to TRBJ1-5; 8 positions agree with TRBD1. Germline values: CDR1 MDHEN, CDR2 SYDVKM. V lost 5 bases, J lost 4 bases, and 10 bases stayed unmatched. The CDR3 is made up of 16 amino acids.

DNA of the CDR3: TGCAGCGTTCCCTCGACAGGGGAAAGGCTCCCTGGGGCCAACGTCCTGACTTTC. Its translation is CSVPSTGERLPGANVLTF. The chain carries TRBV29-1 and TRBJ2-6; the match to TRBD1 covers 8 bases. CDR3 length: 18 residues. Trimming removed 5 bases from V and 2 bases from J; junction bases left unmatched: 14. CDR1 is SQVTM and CDR2 is ANQGSEA in the germline V gene. Looking up the rest from reference TRBV29-1 and TRBJ2-6 gives the full variable domain: SAVISQKPSRDICQRGTSLTIQCQVDSQVTMMFWYRQQPGQSLTLIATANQGSEATYESGFVIDKFPISRPNLTFSTLTVSNMSPEDSSIYLCSVPSTGERLPGANVLTFGAGSRLTVL.

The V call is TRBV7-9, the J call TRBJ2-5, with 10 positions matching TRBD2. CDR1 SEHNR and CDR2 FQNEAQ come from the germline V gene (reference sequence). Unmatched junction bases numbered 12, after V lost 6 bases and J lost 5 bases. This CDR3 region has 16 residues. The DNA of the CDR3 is TGTGCCAGCAGATTCGGAGCGGGAGGGCCGGAGGAGACCCAGTACTTC. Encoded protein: CASRFGAGGPEETQYF. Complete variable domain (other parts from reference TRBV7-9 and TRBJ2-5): DTGVSQNPRHKITKRGQNVTFRCDPISEHNRLYWYRQTLGQGPEFLTYFQNEAQLEKSRLLSDRFSAERPKGSFSTLEIQRTEQGDSAMYLCASRFGAGGPEETQYFGPGTRLLVL.

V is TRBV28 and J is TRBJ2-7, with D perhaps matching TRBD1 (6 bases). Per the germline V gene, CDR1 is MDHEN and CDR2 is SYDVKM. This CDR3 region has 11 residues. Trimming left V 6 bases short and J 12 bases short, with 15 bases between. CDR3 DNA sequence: TGTGCCAGCAGCCCTGGGACAACTCCGTACTTC. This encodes CASSPGTTPYF.

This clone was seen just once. CDR3 protein: CASSYGTGKESYEQYF. CDR3 coding DNA: TGTGCCAGCAGTTACGGGACAGGGAAAGAGTCCTACGAGCAGTACTTC. The chain joins TRBV6-5 to TRBJ2-7; TRBD1 aligns across 9 bases. The CDR3 extends over 16 amino acids. CDR1 and CDR2 from the germline V gene are MNHEY and SVGAGI. J gave up 1 base and V 2 bases, and 6 bases lay outside the gene matches.